This record covers a single T cell receptor beta chain. Measured with immunoSEQ multiplex PCR; TCRdb has only the in-frame clones, and not every one. The top ten hold almost 40% of the sample, which has approximately 54,000 clones, roughly 86% seen once. The data stem from a study of control samples from healthy donors and cancer patients. The origin of this receptor is a man aged 50 to 59 with head and neck cancer. The material sequenced was PBMCs.

Here the CDR3 reads CASSPSSSGGHPLNEQYF. Written as DNA, the CDR3 is TGTGCCAGCAGCCCCAGCTCTAGCGGGGGGCATCCTCTGAACGAGCAGTACTTC. The V and J genes are TRBV3-1 (or the pseudogene TRBV3-2) and TRBJ2-7, with 11 bases matching TRBD2. This CDR3 is 18 amino acids long. V shed 4 bases and J 5 bases; nucleotides not matched to a gene: 16. The germline V gene has CDR1 LGHDT and CDR2 YNNKEL (reference sequence).